These 14 T cell receptor beta chains came from one sample sequenced in a study of shared clonotypes between healthy human individuals. The table came from immunoSEQ multiplex PCR; TCRdb's copy has only in-frame clones and leaves some out. The sample contains roughly 410,000 clones, 90% to 97% of which appear only once. The sequenced sample was memory CD8+ T cells sorted from blood. Specified subset: CD45RO+ cells pooled with CCR7-negative TemRA cells. The receptors were sampled from a man aged 25-40 years in good health.

The rearrangement uses TRBV28 and TRBJ2-7; 11 bases agree with TRBD2. With 11 bases clipped from V and 11 bases from J, the junction kept 14 bases outside the gene matches. Germline CDR1 MDHEN, CDR2 SYDVKM. This CDR3 comprises 13 residues. CDR3 nucleotides: TGTGCCGGGGAAACGGGACTAGCGGTGTGTAAGTACTTC. It translates to CAGETGLAVCKYF.

The chain links TRBV30 to TRBJ2-1, with 11 nucleotides matching TRBD2. Trimming at V came to 0 bases and at J to 4 bases, leaving 2 bases not matched to a gene. The V gene's germline CDR1 is GTSNPN and CDR2 SVGIG (reference sequence). This CDR3 has 15 residues. The CDR3 loop reads CAWSVRLAGYNEQFF. In nucleotides, the CDR3 is TGTGCCTGGAGTGTACGACTAGCGGGGTACAATGAGCAGTTCTTC.

The rearrangement uses TRBV19 and TRBJ2-2; D not certain. Germline V lookup: CDR1 LNHDA, CDR2 SQIVND (reference sequence). The CDR3 runs to 15 residues. V lost 8 bases and J lost 5, with 18 bases in between. CDR3 loop: CASSRGVFGTGELFF. The CDR3 DNA sequence: TGTGCCAGTTCCCGTGGCGTTTTCGGAACCGGGGAGCTGTTTTTT.

This chain uses TRBV2 with TRBJ1-1; a possible D gene is TRBD1 (5 bases). From germline, CDR1 is SNHLY and CDR2 FYNNEI. The CDR3 consists of 13 residues. Trimming pared 11 bases from V and 0 bases from J, leaving 13 bases between. The CDR3 DNA reads as TGTGCCGAAAACGGGGGTTTGAACACTGAAGCTTTCTTT. Translating gives CAENGGLNTEAFF.

This rearrangement joins TRBV29-1 to TRBJ2-7, with D tentatively TRBD1 (5 bases). V was pared by 1 base and J by 5 bases, with 15 bases between. Germline-derived CDR1 and CDR2 are SQVTM and ANQGSEA. This CDR3 spans 14 amino acids. The CDR3 DNA reads as TGCAGCGTTGAAGGGGGCACGACATTCGACGAGCAGTACTTC. It is translated as CSVEGGTTFDEQYF.

This chain joins TRBV4-2 and TRBJ2-1, with 13 bases identical to TRBD2. The CDR3 has 17 amino acids. Germline assignment: CDR1 LGHNA and CDR2 YNFKEQ. Trimming cost V 1 base and J 3 bases; bases outside gene matches: 3. CDR3 loop: CASSQGRLAGGYNEQFF. CDR3 coding DNA: TGTGCCAGCAGCCAAGGTCGACTAGCGGGAGGCTACAATGAGCAGTTCTTC.

The rearrangement joins TRBV5-4 to TRBJ2-1; 7 bases agree with TRBD2. The trim removed 10 bases at V and 1 base at J, leaving 8 bases unmatched. Per germline, CDR1 SGHNT and CDR2 YYREEE (reference sequence). This CDR3 is built from 14 residues. CDR3 sequence reads: CAWAGTISYNEQFF. The CDR3 DNA sequence: TGTGCCTGGGCCGGGACTATTTCCTACAATGAGCAGTTCTTC.

V gene TRBV4-2 combines with J gene TRBJ2-7; TRBD1 matches 8 bases. Germline lookup yields CDR1 LGHNA and CDR2 YNFKEQ. The CDR3 totals 17 residues. V dropped 1 base and J dropped 3; count of bases not matched to a gene: 11. The CDR3 nucleotides are TGTGCCAGCAGCCAAGTTATGGGACCCGGGACAGGCTACGAGCAGTACTTC. Amino acids: CASSQVMGPGTGYEQYF.

In regard to this clone: An end of the junction differs from the germline gene, which may be a read error. The chain links TRBV7-7 to TRBJ2-5, with TRBD2 as a possible D gene (6 bases). From germline, CDR1 is SSHAT and CDR2 FNYEAQ (reference sequence). The CDR3 loop spans 15 amino acids. This CDR3 is CASSSKAGGSETQYF. CDR3 sequence (DNA): TGTGCTAGCAGCTCAAAAGCGGGCGGGTCGGAGACCCAGTACTTC.

The rearrangement links TRBV18 to TRBJ2-3, with D unclear. The CDR3 runs to 13 residues. Germline V gene sequence: CDR1 KGHSH, CDR2 LQKENI. The V end lost 0 bases, the J end lost 8 bases, and 9 bases lay between the germline ends. CDR3 sequence reads: CASSPPLAGTQYF. The CDR3 nucleotides read TGTGCCAGCTCACCACCCCTGGCTGGTACGCAGTATTTT.

The chain joins TRBV29-1 to TRBJ2-1; 10 bases align to TRBD2. CDR1 and CDR2 (germline): SQVTM, ANQGSEA. The CDR3 is 16 residues long. With 5 bases clipped from V and 6 bases from J, the junction kept 13 bases outside the gene matches. The CDR3 nucleotides read TGCAGCGTTCAGCGGGAGGGCCGAATGGTATTCAATGAGCAGTTCTTC. Translation: CSVQREGRMVFNEQFF.

V and J are TRBV15 and TRBJ2-7; 7 bases map to TRBD2. Germline V lookup: CDR1 LNHNV, CDR2 YYDKDF (reference sequence). This CDR3 is 13 amino acids long. V lost 4 bases to trimming and J lost 5 bases; unmatched junction nucleotides: 5. The CDR3 nucleotides read TGTGCCACCAGCACCCGACTAGCCCACGAGCAGTACTTC. Protein: CATSTRLAHEQYF.

The table lists this clone with a count of one. The J gene is TRBJ2-1, the V gene TRBV30; TRBD1 might be the D (5 bases). The V end lost 8 bases, the J end lost 7 bases, and 12 bases lay between the germline ends. The CDR3 is 11 amino acids. Germline V lookup: CDR1 GTSNPN, CDR2 SVGIG (reference sequence). CDR3 amino acids: CARQPGNEQFF. The CDR3, as DNA: TGTGCCCGCCAGCCAGGGAATGAGCAGTTCTTC.

J is TRBJ1-2 and V is TRBV14, with a possible D match to TRBD1 (5 bases). The CDR3 is 14 amino acids. With 4 bases removed from V and 6 bases from J, the gap between germline ends came to 15 bases. Per the germline V gene, CDR1 is SGHDN and CDR2 is FVKESK. For the CDR3, the DNA is TGTGCCAGCAGCCGGGGGTACAGTATTGATGGCTACACCTTC. It is translated as CASSRGYSIDGYTF. Full variable domain (remainder filled in from reference TRBV14 and TRBJ1-2): EAGVTQFPSHSVIEKGQTVTLRCDPISGHDNLYWYRRVMGKEIKFLLHFVKESKQDESGMPNNRFLAERTGGTYSTLKVQPAELEDSGVYFCASSRGYSIDGYTFGSGTRLTVV.